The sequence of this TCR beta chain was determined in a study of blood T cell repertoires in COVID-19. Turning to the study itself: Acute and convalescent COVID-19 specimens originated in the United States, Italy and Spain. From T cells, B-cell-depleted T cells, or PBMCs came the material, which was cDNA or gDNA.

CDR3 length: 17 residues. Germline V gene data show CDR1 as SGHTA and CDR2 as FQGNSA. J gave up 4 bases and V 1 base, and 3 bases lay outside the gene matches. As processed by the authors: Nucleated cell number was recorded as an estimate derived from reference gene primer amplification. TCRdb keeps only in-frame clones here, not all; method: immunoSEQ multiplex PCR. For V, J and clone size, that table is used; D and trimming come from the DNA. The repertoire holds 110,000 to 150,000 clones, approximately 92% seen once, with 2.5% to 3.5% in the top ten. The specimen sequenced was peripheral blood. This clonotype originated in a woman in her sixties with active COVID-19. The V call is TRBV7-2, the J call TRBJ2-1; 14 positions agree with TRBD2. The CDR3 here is CASSLDWTSGRYNEQFF. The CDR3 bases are TGTGCCAGCAGCTTAGATTGGACTAGCGGGAGGTACAATGAGCAGTTCTTC.